This T cell receptor beta chain was retrieved from a study of chemoradiotherapy in HPV16-positive cancers (dated by TCRdb to 2022 to 2024). In the study overall: Functional T-cell assays on cells from two HPV16-positive patients defined candidate HPV-specific T-cell clones and common TCR motifs. The study asked whether T-cell immunity to the HPV oncoproteins E6 and E7 changes during chemoradiotherapy and whether this immunity affects survival. The candidate HPV-specific TCRs and motifs were subsequently tracked in TCR repertoires obtained from roughly 78 patients with HPV-related cancers.

Repertoires were sampled repeatedly over the course of chemoradiotherapy so that clonal expansion in the tumor microenvironment could be followed. With regard to this clone: Its antigen remains unidentified. The input lacks base qualities; no much larger clone sits a single base away.

Library preparation was by the immunoSEQ multiplex PCR assay. TCRdb took this table from immuneACCESS and kept in-frame rearrangements with V and J called. Such tables lack part of the clones; where checked against another copy, unresolved V genes explain under half of the gap, and the rest is unexplained. The sample profile shows about 1,200 clones; approximately 40% of them were found once. Jointly, the top ten make up 15% to 20% of the sample. Results and caveats for the whole study, not just this receptor: In HPV16-positive patients, expansion of HPV-responsive T cells during chemoradiotherapy was associated with improved recurrence-free survival. Expansion of candidate HPV-specific clones and E7-related TCR motifs was observed in the tumor microenvironment during treatment, whereas no such expansion was observed for non-HPV-specific T cells. The functional definition of HPV-specific T cells came from only a couple of HPV16-positive patients, and the survival association was reported for HPV16-positive patients.

The germline V end is reduced by 2 bases and the J end by 6 bases; junction bases left unmatched: 10. From the germline V gene (reference sequence), CDR1 is GTSNPN and CDR2 is SVGIG. The CDR3 covers 15 residues, taking in both the cysteine and the phenylalanine. Just CDR3 DNA is preserved here, 45 bases in frame from base 1. The rearranged chain carries TRBV30 and TRBJ2-1; 7 central nucleotides agree with TRBD2. This sample was gathered from a patient who underwent chemoradiotherapy. The sequence was collected from a human donor with HPV-associated anogenital cancer. The nucleotide sequence reads TGTGCCTGGAGTCCCGGGACTACAACCTCCAATGAGCAGTTCTTC. The translation is CAWSPGTTTSNEQFF.